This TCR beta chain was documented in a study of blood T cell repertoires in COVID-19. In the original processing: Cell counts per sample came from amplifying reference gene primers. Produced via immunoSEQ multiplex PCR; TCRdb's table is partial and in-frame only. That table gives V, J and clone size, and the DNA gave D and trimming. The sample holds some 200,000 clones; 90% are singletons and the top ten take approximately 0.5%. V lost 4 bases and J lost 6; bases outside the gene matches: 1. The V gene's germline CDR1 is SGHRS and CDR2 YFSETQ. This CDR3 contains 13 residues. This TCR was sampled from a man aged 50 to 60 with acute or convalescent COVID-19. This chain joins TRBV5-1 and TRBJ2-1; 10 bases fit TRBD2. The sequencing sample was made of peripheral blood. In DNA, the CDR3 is TGCGCCAGCAGCCAGCGGGAGGGCAATGAGCAGTTCTTC. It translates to CASSQREGNEQFF.